Below are 28 T cell receptor beta chains sequenced from a single sample in a study of radiation and T cells in renal cell carcinoma. Regarding time point: blood 2 weeks post-SBRT. Treatment indicated: 15 Gy SBRT to primary tumor, nephrectomy 4 weeks later. Here immunoSEQ multiplex PCR was the method, and the copy in TCRdb shows in-frame clones only, minus some. The profile shows some 120,000 clones, approximately 78% of them singletons. The material was blood, obtained from a patient whose treatment included radiotherapy and nephrectomy. Receptor source: a woman in her sixties or seventies with renal cell carcinoma.

This clone occurred once. This chain uses TRBV27 with TRBJ1-5; D call uncertain. CDR3 size: 11 residues. V lost 10 bases and J 1 base, leaving 5 bases between the germline ends. Germline V gene lookup returns CDR1 MNHEY and CDR2 SMNVEV (reference sequence). In DNA, the CDR3 is TGTGCCACCTGGAGCAATCAGCCCCAGCATTTT. Residues: CATWSNQPQHF.

The J gene is TRBJ2-1, the V gene TRBV27; TRBD2 agrees at 8 bases. V was pared by 0 bases and J by 5 bases, with 9 bases of the junction left unmatched. CDR3 length: 17 amino acids. Germline V CDR1 and CDR2: MNHEY, SMNVEV (reference sequence). Here the CDR3 reads CASSLSRGGGLNNEQFF. CDR3 sequence (DNA): TGTGCCAGCAGTTTATCGCGAGGCGGGGGGCTAAACAATGAGCAGTTCTTC.

This clone appeared a few times. The chain recombines TRBV14 with TRBJ2-6; D unresolved. V was trimmed by 4 bases and J by 4 bases, leaving 8 bases between them. Germline CDR1 SGHDN, CDR2 FVKESK. The CDR3 is made up of 14 amino acids. The DNA for the CDR3 is TGTGCCAGCAGCCCGCTGGGGGGGGCCAACGTCCTGACTTTC. Amino acids: CASSPLGGANVLTF.

The chain combines TRBV7-2 with TRBJ2-6; D uncertain. The ends were cut back, 1 base at V and 0 bases at J, with 7 bases in the middle. Germline loops: CDR1 SGHTA, CDR2 FQGNSA. This CDR3 is built from 16 residues. CDR3 sequence: CASSLVLNSGANVLTF. CDR3 sequence (DNA): TGTGCCAGCAGCTTAGTTTTGAACTCTGGGGCCAACGTCCTGACTTTC.

The CDR3 loop reads CASSSLLDRGGYGYTF. For the CDR3, the DNA is TGTGCCAGCAGCTCCCTATTGGACAGGGGAGGCTATGGCTACACCTTC. This rearrangement joins TRBV7-9 to TRBJ1-2, with 9 bases aligning to TRBD1. This CDR3 comprises 16 residues. After removal of 4 bases from V and 4 bases from J, the junction contained 10 bases not matched to a gene. Per the germline V gene, CDR1 is SEHNR and CDR2 is FQNEAQ (reference sequence).

The chain employs TRBV6-1 and TRBJ1-5; a weak D match, TRBD1 (5 bases). V was trimmed by 2 bases and J by 6 bases, leaving 11 bases between them. Germline V gene data show CDR1 as MNHNS and CDR2 as SASEGT. CDR3 size: 14 residues. CDR3 sequence reads: CASSEQGGGQPQHF. In DNA, the CDR3 is TGTGCCAGCAGTGAACAGGGCGGGGGTCAGCCCCAGCATTTT.

The chain uses TRBV9 and TRBJ2-3; 12 nucleotides agree with TRBD2. The CDR3 has 19 residues. The ends lost 4 bases at V and 6 bases at J; junction bases unmatched: 18. The germline V gene has CDR1 SGDLS and CDR2 YYNGEE. CDR3 bases: TGTGCCAGCAGCACCGGGACTAGCGGGTTTGGGAGGGGGAAGGATACGCAGTATTTT. It specifies CASSTGTSGFGRGKDTQYF.

The DNA for the CDR3 is TGTGCCAGCAGACTGGGACCATCGAACACCGGGGAGCTGTTTTTT. Translated: CASRLGPSNTGELFF. The chain uses TRBV7-2 and TRBJ2-2; D could derive from TRBD1 or TRBD2 (5 bases each). Germline V CDR1 and CDR2: SGHTA, FQGNSA. The CDR3 consists of 15 residues. Trimming stripped 6 bases from V and 0 bases from J, with 11 bases between.

V is TRBV6-5 and J is TRBJ2-3; D is unclear. CDR1 is MNHEY, CDR2 SVGAGI, per germline. The CDR3 is made up of 15 amino acids. The V end lost 0 bases, the J end lost 0 bases, and 7 bases lay between the germline ends. The CDR3 protein is CASSYSRLSTDTQYF. In DNA form, the CDR3 reads TGTGCCAGCAGTTACTCGAGGCTAAGCACAGATACGCAGTATTTT.

The rearrangement joins TRBV4-3 to TRBJ2-1; 8 bases match TRBD2. J gave up 12 bases and V 0 bases, and 16 bases lay outside the gene matches. The germline V gene has CDR1 LGHNA and CDR2 YSLEER. This CDR3 is built from 17 residues. CDR3: CASSQDWAGGPRYRQFF. The CDR3, as DNA: TGCGCCAGCAGCCAAGATTGGGCGGGAGGCCCCAGGTATCGGCAGTTCTTC.

The V and J genes are TRBV5-4 and TRBJ2-1; 9 bases match TRBD1. After removal of 2 bases from V and 6 bases from J, the junction contained 6 bases not matched to a gene. This CDR3 has 15 amino acids. CDR1 is SGHNT and CDR2 is YYREEE in the germline V gene (reference sequence). Written as DNA, the CDR3 is TGTGCCAGCAGCTTACAGGGGGCGACGGGCAATGAGCAGTTCTTC. This gives the protein CASSLQGATGNEQFF.

This clone appeared a few times. CDR3: CASSLGSGTAMNTEAFF. The CDR3 DNA follows: TGTGCCAGCAGCTTAGGATCTGGCACAGCTATGAACACTGAAGCTTTCTTT. This chain connects TRBV13 to TRBJ1-1, with D hard to call. From germline, CDR1 is PRHDT and CDR2 FYEKMQ (reference sequence). The CDR3 length is 17 residues. With 0 bases removed from V and 0 bases from J, the gap between germline ends came to 14 bases.

The rearrangement joins TRBV27 to TRBJ2-7; D perhaps matches TRBD2 (5 bases). The germline V gene has CDR1 MNHEY and CDR2 SMNVEV (reference sequence). The CDR3 spans 13 residues. Between the trimmed V and J ends, which lost 1 base and 6 bases, there was a span of 10 bases. CDR3: CASSLWPGSEQYF. The CDR3 DNA reads TGTGCCAGCAGTTTATGGCCGGGGAGCGAGCAGTACTTC.

The rearrangement links TRBV7-9 to TRBJ2-4; 7 bases agree with TRBD1. The CDR3 is 11 residues long. Germline loops: CDR1 SEHNR, CDR2 FQNEAQ (reference sequence). V trimming: 5 bases; J trimming: 12 bases; junction bases outside the gene matches: 4. In DNA form, the CDR3 reads TGTGCCAGCAGCATTAGGACAGGTCAGTACTTC. Amino acid sequence: CASSIRTGQYF.

This chain joins TRBV4-3 and TRBJ2-1; tentatively, D is TRBD1 (6 bases). The V end was cut by 4 bases, the J end by 2 bases, with 15 bases between. The germline V gene encodes CDR1 LGHNA and CDR2 YSLEER. The CDR3 covers 16 residues. CDR3 nucleotide sequence: TGCGCCAGCAGCCTTTCGGACAGATATGCCTACAATGAGCAGTTCTTC. It specifies CASSLSDRYAYNEQFF.

DNA for the CDR3: TGTGCCAGCACTAAGAGGCAGGACACTGAAGCTTTCTTT. This codes for CASTKRQDTEAFF. The chain employs TRBV19 and TRBJ1-1, with D unclear. V lost 9 bases and J 3 bases, leaving 14 bases between the germline ends. The CDR3 runs 13 residues. CDR1 is LNHDA and CDR2 is SQIVND in the germline V gene (reference sequence). The variable domain in full, completed from reference TRBV19 and TRBJ1-1, reads DGGITQSPKYLFRKEGQNVTLSCEQNLNHDAMYWYRQDPGQGLRLIYYSQIVNDFQKGDIAEGYSVSREKKESFPLTVTSAQKNPTAFYLCASTKRQDTEAFFGQGTRLTVV.

The chain combines TRBV6-6 with TRBJ1-3; 8 bases agree with TRBD1. The CDR3 loop spans 15 amino acids. The junction had 5 bases not matched to a gene; V was cut back by 2 bases and J by 5 bases. Germline V gene lookup returns CDR1 MNHNY and CDR2 SVGAGI (reference sequence). In DNA, the CDR3 is TGTGCCAGCAGTTACGGACAGGGCGGAAGAAACACCATATATTTT. The encoded protein is CASSYGQGGRNTIYF.

This clone was observed a few times. This chain uses TRBV27 with TRBJ1-1; possible D gene TRBD1, 5 bases. The CDR3 consists of 13 residues. Germline loops: CDR1 MNHEY, CDR2 SMNVEV (reference sequence). Trimming cost V 8 bases and J 5 bases, with 15 bases left between them. The CDR3 region is CASLRLGGTEAFF. CDR3 nucleotides: TGTGCCAGCCTCCGGTTGGGGGGAACTGAAGCTTTCTTT.

The V call is TRBV9, the J call TRBJ1-5; TRBD1 is a possible D gene (5 bases). The V end was cut by 4 bases, the J end by 0 bases, with 11 bases between. CDR1 is SGDLS, CDR2 YYNGEE, per germline. CDR3 length: 15 amino acids. In nucleotides, the CDR3 is TGTGCCAGCAGCCGGGGGGAGGGTAGCAATCAGCCCCAGCATTTT. This gives the protein CASSRGEGSNQPQHF.

This sequence joins TRBV6-5 and TRBJ1-4; no clear D gene. Germline V gene sequence: CDR1 MNHEY, CDR2 SVGAGI. V lost 0 bases to trimming and J lost 0 bases, with 8 bases between them. The length of the CDR3 is 16 residues. The CDR3 DNA follows: TGTGCCAGCAGTTACTCGTTGCGTGCAACTAATGAAAAACTGTTTTTT. Its protein is CASSYSLRATNEKLFF.

The chain uses TRBV27 and TRBJ1-1, with TRBD1 matching 11 bases. Germline loops: CDR1 MNHEY, CDR2 SMNVEV (reference sequence). The junction had 12 bases not matched to a gene; V was cut back by 7 bases and J by 5 bases. This CDR3 has 16 residues. The CDR3 DNA is TGTGCCAGCAAGGGGACAGGGGGATTTATTGGGACTGAAGCTTTCTTT. Translated, it gives CASKGTGGFIGTEAFF.

The V call is TRBV29-1, the J call TRBJ1-1, with TRBD1 as a possible D gene (6 bases). V was cut by 5 bases and J by 4 bases, with 14 bases left in between. The CDR3 extends over 13 amino acids. CDR1 is SQVTM, CDR2 ANQGSEA, per germline. CDR3 sequence (DNA): TGCAGCGTTAGTGTAAGGGGGTCCACTGAAGCTTTCTTT. This gives the protein CSVSVRGSTEAFF. Variable domain in full (rest from reference TRBV29-1 and TRBJ1-1): SAVISQKPSRDICQRGTSLTIQCQVDSQVTMMFWYRQQPGQSLTLIATANQGSEATYESGFVIDKFPISRPNLTFSTLTVSNMSPEDSSIYLCSVSVRGSTEAFFGQGTRLTVV.

The V call is TRBV28, the J call TRBJ2-3; 7 nucleotides match TRBD1. CDR1 MDHEN and CDR2 SYDVKM come from the germline V gene. This CDR3 region has 15 residues. V was clipped by 4 bases and J by 0 bases; unmatched bases: 4. CDR3 coding DNA: TGTGCCAGCAGTTCCCCGGGACAGAGCACAGATACGCAGTATTTT. Amino acids: CASSSPGQSTDTQYF.

V is TRBV6-5 and J is TRBJ1-3, with D perhaps matching TRBD1 (5 bases). The CDR3 contains 16 residues. CDR1 and CDR2 from the germline V gene are MNHEY and SVGAGI. V was trimmed by 0 bases and J by 0 bases, leaving 9 bases between them. The CDR3 region has the DNA TGTGCCAGCAGTTACTCCCGGGGCCCCTCTGGAAACACCATATATTTT. Translation: CASSYSRGPSGNTIYF.

This chain connects TRBV19 to TRBJ1-2, with unresolved D. The germline V gene has CDR1 LNHDA and CDR2 SQIVND (reference sequence). V lost 5 bases, J lost 6 bases, and 10 bases lay in between. CDR3 length: 12 residues. The CDR3 DNA follows: TGTGCCAGTAGTTATCATCAGGATGGCTACACCTTC. Translation gives CASSYHQDGYTF. The full variable domain, completed using reference TRBV19 and TRBJ1-2, is DGGITQSPKYLFRKEGQNVTLSCEQNLNHDAMYWYRQDPGQGLRLIYYSQIVNDFQKGDIAEGYSVSREKKESFPLTVTSAQKNPTAFYLCASSYHQDGYTFGSGTRLTVV.

The chain combines TRBV9 with TRBJ1-2; D might be TRBD1 (5 bases). V lost 2 bases and J lost 6, with 8 bases in between. The CDR3 length is 12 residues. From germline, CDR1 is SGDLS and CDR2 YYNGEE. In nucleotides, the CDR3 is TGTGCCAGCAGCGTTAGAGGGGATGGCTACACCTTC. Translation gives CASSVRGDGYTF. Combining the CDR3 with reference TRBV9 and TRBJ1-2 gives the whole variable domain DSGVTQTPKHLITATGQRVTLRCSPRSGDLSVYWYQQSLDQGLQFLIQYYNGEERAKGNILERFSAQQFPDLHSELNLSSLELGDSALYFCASSVRGDGYTFGSGTRLTVV.

The chain recombines TRBV14 with TRBJ1-2, with a possible D match to TRBD1 (6 bases). The germline CDR1 and CDR2 sequences are SGHDN and FVKESK. The CDR3 is 14 residues long. Trimming took off 1 base at V and 4 bases at J, with 10 bases between the two ends. This chain's CDR3 is CASSQGTASYGYTF. In nucleotides, the CDR3 is TGTGCCAGCAGCCAAGGGACAGCCAGCTATGGCTACACCTTC.

The chain has TRBV6-1 and TRBJ1-5; D is uncertain. The germline V and J ends were trimmed by 4 bases and 0 bases, with 16 bases remaining between them. CDR3 size: 17 residues. Germline V lookup: CDR1 MNHNS, CDR2 SASEGT. CDR3 sequence: CASSAPGRSDSNQPQHF. The CDR3 DNA reads TGTGCCAGCAGTGCCCCCGGACGGAGCGATAGCAATCAGCCCCAGCATTTT.